Below, 28 T cell receptor beta chains from the same sample are listed, as sequenced in a study of cytomegalovirus exposure and HLA in healthy donors. It was with 60 Vbeta and 13 Jbeta primers that the PCR ran. Libraries were prepared by immunoSEQ multiplex PCR; TCRdb keeps only in-frame clonotypes and omits some of them. Of under 200,000 clones in the sample, approximately 80% were seen once. The sample comprised PBMCs. The receptor set was obtained from a woman aged 25 to 45 in good health and CMV-seropositive.

The chain has TRBV5-6 and TRBJ2-7; D may be TRBD1 (6 bases). The V gene's germline CDR1 is SGHDT and CDR2 YYEEEE. This CDR3 is 14 amino acids long. The V end lost 0 bases, the J end lost 4 bases, and 11 bases lay between the germline ends. DNA for the CDR3: TGTGCCAGCAGCTTGGGCAGGGGTCCTTACGAGCAGTACTTC. This translates into CASSLGRGPYEQYF.

The V and J genes are TRBV6-6 and TRBJ2-7; D possibly corresponds to TRBD2 (6 bases). This CDR3 has 13 amino acids. CDR1 MNHNY and CDR2 SVGAGI come from the germline V gene (reference sequence). Trimming removed 2 bases from V and 3 bases from J, with 8 bases in between. CDR3 sequence reads: CASSYGRDYEQYF. The CDR3 DNA sequence: TGTGCCAGCAGTTACGGGCGGGACTACGAGCAGTACTTC.

This chain links TRBV11-2 with TRBJ2-7, with a tentative D call TRBD2 (6 bases). V lost 1 base and J lost 6, with 13 bases in between. The CDR3 is 14 amino acids. The germline V gene has CDR1 SGHAT and CDR2 FQNNGV. The CDR3 region is CASSLGVQGGEQYF. In DNA, the CDR3 is TGTGCCAGCAGCTTAGGAGTTCAGGGAGGCGAGCAGTACTTC. The full variable domain, rest sourced from reference TRBV11-2 and TRBJ2-7, is EAGVAQSPRYKIIEKRQSVAFWCNPISGHATLYWYQQILGQGPKLLIQFQNNGVVDDSQLPKDRFSAERLKGVDSTLKIQPAKLEDSAVYLCASSLGVQGGEQYFGPGTRLTVT.

The sample holds one count of this clone. Distinct nucleotide sequences in the sample also encode this CDR3. This chain uses TRBV7-3 with TRBJ1-1, with D hard to call. The V end lost 1 base, the J end lost 2 bases, and 5 bases lay between the germline ends. CDR1 and CDR2 (germline): SGHTA, FQGTGA. This CDR3 has 13 residues. The CDR3 spells CASSLSQNTEAFF. The CDR3 nucleotides are TGTGCCAGCAGCTTAAGTCAAAACACTGAAGCTTTCTTT.

V and J are TRBV11-1 and TRBJ1-1; TRBD1 might be the D (5 bases). Germline V gene data show CDR1 as SGHAT and CDR2 as FQDESV (reference sequence). The germline V and J ends were trimmed by 2 bases and 4 bases, with 8 bases remaining between them. The CDR3 consists of 13 residues. Here the CDR3 DNA reads TGTGCCAGCAGCTTATGGGGGGGCACTGAAGCTTTCTTT. It yields the protein CASSLWGGTEAFF.

This sequence joins TRBV7-8 and TRBJ2-2, with D maybe TRBD1 (5 bases). The length of the CDR3 is 15 residues. The V end lost 2 bases, the J end lost 3 bases, and 10 bases lay between the germline ends. The V gene's germline CDR1 is SGHVS and CDR2 FQNEAQ. The CDR3 bases are TGTGCCAGCAGCTTATCAGGGTCCCACACCGGGGAGCTGTTTTTT. Protein product: CASSLSGSHTGELFF. The full variable domain, in which reference TRBV7-8 and TRBJ2-2 provide the parts outside the CDR3, is GAGVSQSPRYKVAKRGQDVALRCDPISGHVSLFWYQQALGQGPEFLTYFQNEAQLDKSGLPSDRFFAERPEGSVSTLKIQRTQQEDSAVYLCASSLSGSHTGELFFGEGSRLTVL.

This clone was seen a handful of times. This chain connects TRBV28 to TRBJ1-5; 8 positions match TRBD1. The CDR3 contains 15 residues. From germline, CDR1 is MDHEN and CDR2 SYDVKM. The ends lost 3 bases at V and 5 bases at J; junction bases unmatched: 6. As DNA, the CDR3 is TGTGCCAGCAGTTTTTCGGGACAGGCTTATCAGCCCCAGCATTTT. Translation gives CASSFSGQAYQPQHF.

This clone was seen a handful of times. The chain has TRBV9 and TRBJ1-1, with 8 bases aligning to TRBD1. CDR1 and CDR2 from the germline V gene are SGDLS and YYNGEE. CDR3 size: 14 residues. V lost 4 bases to trimming and J lost 4 bases; unmatched junction nucleotides: 6. The DNA for the CDR3 is TGTGCCAGCAGCAACGGACAGGGCCCCACTGAAGCTTTCTTT. This gives the protein CASSNGQGPTEAFF.

The rearrangement uses TRBV18 and TRBJ1-2; maybe TRBD1 (6 bases). V lost 3 bases, J lost 3 bases, and 11 bases lay in between. The CDR3 has 14 amino acids. Germline loops: CDR1 KGHSH, CDR2 LQKENI. CDR3 region: CASSPQGIDYGYTF. The CDR3 region has the DNA TGTGCCAGCTCACCTCAGGGGATTGACTATGGCTACACCTTC. The variable domain in full, completed from reference TRBV18 and TRBJ1-2, reads NAGVMQNPRHLVRRRGQEARLRCSPMKGHSHVYWYRQLPEEGLKFMVYLQKENIIDESGMPKERFSAEFPKEGPSILRIQQVVRGDSAAYFCASSPQGIDYGYTFGSGTRLTVV.

V gene TRBV5-1 combines with J gene TRBJ2-1; D is possibly TRBD2 (5 bases). Germline-derived CDR1 and CDR2 are SGHRS and YFSETQ. The CDR3 spans 16 residues. V lost 4 bases and J lost 4, with 18 bases in between. The CDR3 is CASSPEGPIPYNEQFF. The CDR3 region has the DNA TGCGCCAGCAGCCCCGAGGGCCCAATCCCTTACAATGAGCAGTTCTTC.

Of note for this clone: The junction does not match germline at one end; this may be a read error. This specimen includes other DNA sequences encoding the same CDR3. The chain has TRBV9 and TRBJ1-2; a possible D gene is TRBD1 (6 bases). The germline gives CDR1 SGDLS, CDR2 YYNGEE. This CDR3 comprises 15 residues. CDR3 in DNA: TGCGCCAGCAGCATCAAACAGGGACGCGACTATGGCTACACCTTC. Protein: CASSIKQGRDYGYTF.

The chain uses TRBV5-6 and TRBJ2-3, with 14 bases fitting TRBD2. The germline V gene has CDR1 SGHDT and CDR2 YYEEEE. The CDR3 spans 19 residues. Trimming at V came to 0 bases and at J to 6 bases, leaving 12 bases not matched to a gene. The CDR3 loop reads CASSLAGGRLAGGPDTQYF. DNA of the CDR3: TGTGCCAGCAGCTTGGCCGGCGGGAGACTAGCGGGGGGGCCCGATACGCAGTATTTT. The whole variable domain, remainder taken from reference TRBV5-6 and TRBJ2-3, is DAGVTQSPTHLIKTRGQQVTLRCSPKSGHDTVSWYQQALGQGPQFIFQYYEEEERQRGNFPDRFSGHQFPNYSSELNVNALLLGDSALYLCASSLAGGRLAGGPDTQYFGPGTRLTVL.

The chain has TRBV19 and TRBJ2-3; TRBD2 matches at 12 bases. CDR1 and CDR2 (germline): LNHDA, SQIVND (reference sequence). This CDR3 has 19 residues. With V trimmed by 5 bases and J by 6 bases, 18 bases remained unmatched. The CDR3 region has the DNA TGTGCCAGTAGTCACAGGGGAGCTAGCGGGAGGGCCCGGAGTGATACGCAGTATTTT. This gives the protein CASSHRGASGRARSDTQYF.

This chain uses TRBV25-1 with TRBJ2-5; D unresolved. CDR3 length: 13 residues. V lost 3 bases and J lost 4, with 9 bases in between. Germline V gives CDR1 MGHDK, CDR2 SYGVNS. CDR3: CASSERSRETQYF. For the CDR3, the DNA is TGTGCCAGCAGTGAGCGGAGTCGAGAGACCCAGTACTTC.

This sequence joins TRBV27 and TRBJ2-7; 10 bases are shared with TRBD2. The CDR3 runs to 16 residues. V was clipped by 6 bases and J by 3 bases; unmatched bases: 11. Germline assignment: CDR1 MNHEY and CDR2 SMNVEV (reference sequence). The CDR3, as DNA: TGTGCCAGCAGACTTAGCGGGAGGCAACTCGGCTACGAGCAGTACTTC. Protein product: CASRLSGRQLGYEQYF.

The rearrangement links TRBV5-6 to TRBJ2-7; D not certain. The CDR3 loop spans 13 amino acids. Trimming took off 0 bases at V and 3 bases at J, with 7 bases between the two ends. CDR1 is SGHDT and CDR2 is YYEEEE in the germline V gene. The CDR3 loop reads CASSLGQDYEQYF. In nucleotides, the CDR3 is TGTGCCAGCAGCTTGGGGCAGGACTACGAGCAGTACTTC.

This clone showed up just once. The gene calls are TRBV7-9 and TRBJ2-1, with TRBD2 matching 11 bases. V shed 5 bases, J shed 7 bases, and the junction held 16 bases outside the gene matches. Germline CDR1 and CDR2: SEHNR and FQNEAQ (reference sequence). This CDR3 spans 18 amino acids. CDR3: CASSPSRCGLAGGNEQFF. DNA of the CDR3: TGTGCCAGCAGCCCTAGTCGTTGTGGTCTAGCGGGGGGAAATGAGCAGTTCTTC.

V gene TRBV10-3 combines with J gene TRBJ1-5, with D possibly TRBD1 on 5 matching bases. CDR3 length: 16 amino acids. Trimming removed 0 bases at V and 1 base at J, with 10 bases between. CDR1 is ENHRY, CDR2 SYGVKD, per germline. The CDR3 DNA reads as TGTGCCATCAGTGAGTCTTCCAGGACAAGCAATCAGCCCCAGCATTTT. Encoded protein: CAISESSRTSNQPQHF.

J is TRBJ2-5 and V is TRBV6-5; possibly TRBD2 for D (6 bases). The CDR3 totals 16 residues. Per germline, CDR1 MNHEY and CDR2 SVGAGI. V gave up 0 bases and J gave up 3 bases, with 14 bases separating them. The CDR3 nucleotides are TGTGCCAGCAGTTACTCGTGGAGGGCCGCTAAAGAGACCCAGTACTTC. The encoded protein is CASSYSWRAAKETQYF.

The chain carries TRBV19 and TRBJ1-1; D might be TRBD1 (6 bases). CDR1 and CDR2 (germline): LNHDA, SQIVND (reference sequence). The CDR3 is 13 amino acids. The germline V and J ends were trimmed by 8 bases and 1 base, with 11 bases remaining between them. CDR3 in amino acids: CASATGRNTEAFF. The CDR3 DNA sequence: TGTGCCAGTGCTACAGGGAGGAACACTGAAGCTTTCTTT.

For the CDR3, the DNA is TGTGCCAGCAATACGGGGGGCAATCAGCCCCAGCATTTT. Translation gives CASNTGGNQPQHF. V and J are TRBV6-5 and TRBJ1-5; weak D call: TRBD1 (5 bases). Trimming cost V 7 bases and J 2 bases, with 9 bases left between them. The CDR3 runs 13 residues. Germline CDR1 MNHEY, CDR2 SVGAGI.

This clone appeared a single time. The chain has TRBV30 and TRBJ1-1; 7 bases fit TRBD1. This CDR3 has 16 residues. After removal of 2 bases from V and 5 bases from J, the junction contained 14 bases not matched to a gene. CDR1 GTSNPN and CDR2 SVGIG come from the germline V gene (reference sequence). CDR3 nucleotides: TGTGCCTGGAGTAGGTGGGTCGACAGGGTGATGACTGAAGCTTTCTTT. Translated, it gives CAWSRWVDRVMTEAFF.

The rearrangement links TRBV4-3 to TRBJ2-1; tentative D call: TRBD1 (6 bases). The V gene lost 3 bases and the J gene lost 2 bases, with 14 bases spanning the gap. This CDR3 is 16 amino acids long. Germline CDR1 and CDR2: LGHNA and YSLEER. In DNA form, the CDR3 reads TGCGCCAGCAGCCAGGAGATTGGGGGCACCTACAATGAGCAGTTCTTC. It yields the protein CASSQEIGGTYNEQFF.

The chain has TRBV6-5 and TRBJ2-7; 8 bases are a match to TRBD2. V trimming: 6 bases; J trimming: 1 base; junction bases outside the gene matches: 8. Germline values: CDR1 MNHEY, CDR2 SVGAGI. The CDR3 runs to 15 residues. The CDR3 loop reads CASRYSGVGSYEQYF. The CDR3 DNA reads TGTGCCAGCAGATATAGCGGGGTAGGATCCTACGAGCAGTACTTC.

V is TRBV19 and J is TRBJ1-1; D unclear. From germline, CDR1 is LNHDA and CDR2 SQIVND (reference sequence). V was shortened by 3 bases and J by 7 bases, with 9 bases between the two germline ends. The CDR3 spans 12 residues. CDR3 sequence: CASSINSLEAFF. The CDR3 DNA is TGTGCCAGTAGTATTAACAGTCTTGAAGCTTTCTTT.

This chain connects TRBV6-1 to TRBJ1-1; 9 bases are shared with TRBD1. With 6 bases clipped from V and 1 base from J, the junction kept 6 bases outside the gene matches. The CDR3 runs to 15 residues. Germline CDR1 is MNHNS and CDR2 is SASEGT. CDR3 DNA: TGTGCCAGCAGATATTGGGGACAGGGGAACACTGAAGCTTTCTTT. It specifies CASRYWGQGNTEAFF.

J is TRBJ1-2 and V is TRBV13; 9 nucleotides line up with TRBD1. The CDR3 is 16 amino acids. V lost 4 bases, J lost 3 bases, and 9 bases stayed unmatched. Germline CDR1 PRHDT, CDR2 FYEKMQ (reference sequence). CDR3 nucleotides: TGTGCCAGCAGCTCTCCCGGGACAGGGTCCGACTATGGCTACACCTTC. Its translation is CASSSPGTGSDYGYTF.

The chain carries TRBV4-1 and TRBJ1-4; 9 bases line up with TRBD1. The CDR3 extends over 15 amino acids. In germline, CDR1 is MGHRA, CDR2 YSYEKL. Trimming took 3 bases from V and 11 from J; bases not matched to a gene: 10. The CDR3 here is CASSQGGDRVYKLFF. The CDR3 nucleotides read TGCGCCAGCAGCCAGGGAGGGGACAGGGTTTATAAACTGTTTTTT.